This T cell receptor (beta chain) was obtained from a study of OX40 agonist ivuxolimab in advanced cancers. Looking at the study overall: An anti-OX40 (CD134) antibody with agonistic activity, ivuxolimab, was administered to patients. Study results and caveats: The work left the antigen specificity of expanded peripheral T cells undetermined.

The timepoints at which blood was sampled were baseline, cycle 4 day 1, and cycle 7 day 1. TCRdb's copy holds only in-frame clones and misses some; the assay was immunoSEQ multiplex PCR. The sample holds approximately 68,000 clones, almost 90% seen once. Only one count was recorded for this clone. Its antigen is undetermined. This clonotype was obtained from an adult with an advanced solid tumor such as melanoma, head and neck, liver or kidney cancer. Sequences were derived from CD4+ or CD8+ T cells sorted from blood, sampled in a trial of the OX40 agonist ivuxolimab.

This CDR3 is CASSIPPYTEAFF. For the CDR3, the DNA is TGTGCCAGCAGCATACCTCCGTACACTGAAGCTTTCTTT. The chain uses TRBV5-4 and TRBJ1-1, with no clear D. From germline, CDR1 is SGHNT and CDR2 YYREEE (reference sequence). The CDR3 has 13 amino acids. V lost 4 bases and J lost 3, with 10 bases in between.